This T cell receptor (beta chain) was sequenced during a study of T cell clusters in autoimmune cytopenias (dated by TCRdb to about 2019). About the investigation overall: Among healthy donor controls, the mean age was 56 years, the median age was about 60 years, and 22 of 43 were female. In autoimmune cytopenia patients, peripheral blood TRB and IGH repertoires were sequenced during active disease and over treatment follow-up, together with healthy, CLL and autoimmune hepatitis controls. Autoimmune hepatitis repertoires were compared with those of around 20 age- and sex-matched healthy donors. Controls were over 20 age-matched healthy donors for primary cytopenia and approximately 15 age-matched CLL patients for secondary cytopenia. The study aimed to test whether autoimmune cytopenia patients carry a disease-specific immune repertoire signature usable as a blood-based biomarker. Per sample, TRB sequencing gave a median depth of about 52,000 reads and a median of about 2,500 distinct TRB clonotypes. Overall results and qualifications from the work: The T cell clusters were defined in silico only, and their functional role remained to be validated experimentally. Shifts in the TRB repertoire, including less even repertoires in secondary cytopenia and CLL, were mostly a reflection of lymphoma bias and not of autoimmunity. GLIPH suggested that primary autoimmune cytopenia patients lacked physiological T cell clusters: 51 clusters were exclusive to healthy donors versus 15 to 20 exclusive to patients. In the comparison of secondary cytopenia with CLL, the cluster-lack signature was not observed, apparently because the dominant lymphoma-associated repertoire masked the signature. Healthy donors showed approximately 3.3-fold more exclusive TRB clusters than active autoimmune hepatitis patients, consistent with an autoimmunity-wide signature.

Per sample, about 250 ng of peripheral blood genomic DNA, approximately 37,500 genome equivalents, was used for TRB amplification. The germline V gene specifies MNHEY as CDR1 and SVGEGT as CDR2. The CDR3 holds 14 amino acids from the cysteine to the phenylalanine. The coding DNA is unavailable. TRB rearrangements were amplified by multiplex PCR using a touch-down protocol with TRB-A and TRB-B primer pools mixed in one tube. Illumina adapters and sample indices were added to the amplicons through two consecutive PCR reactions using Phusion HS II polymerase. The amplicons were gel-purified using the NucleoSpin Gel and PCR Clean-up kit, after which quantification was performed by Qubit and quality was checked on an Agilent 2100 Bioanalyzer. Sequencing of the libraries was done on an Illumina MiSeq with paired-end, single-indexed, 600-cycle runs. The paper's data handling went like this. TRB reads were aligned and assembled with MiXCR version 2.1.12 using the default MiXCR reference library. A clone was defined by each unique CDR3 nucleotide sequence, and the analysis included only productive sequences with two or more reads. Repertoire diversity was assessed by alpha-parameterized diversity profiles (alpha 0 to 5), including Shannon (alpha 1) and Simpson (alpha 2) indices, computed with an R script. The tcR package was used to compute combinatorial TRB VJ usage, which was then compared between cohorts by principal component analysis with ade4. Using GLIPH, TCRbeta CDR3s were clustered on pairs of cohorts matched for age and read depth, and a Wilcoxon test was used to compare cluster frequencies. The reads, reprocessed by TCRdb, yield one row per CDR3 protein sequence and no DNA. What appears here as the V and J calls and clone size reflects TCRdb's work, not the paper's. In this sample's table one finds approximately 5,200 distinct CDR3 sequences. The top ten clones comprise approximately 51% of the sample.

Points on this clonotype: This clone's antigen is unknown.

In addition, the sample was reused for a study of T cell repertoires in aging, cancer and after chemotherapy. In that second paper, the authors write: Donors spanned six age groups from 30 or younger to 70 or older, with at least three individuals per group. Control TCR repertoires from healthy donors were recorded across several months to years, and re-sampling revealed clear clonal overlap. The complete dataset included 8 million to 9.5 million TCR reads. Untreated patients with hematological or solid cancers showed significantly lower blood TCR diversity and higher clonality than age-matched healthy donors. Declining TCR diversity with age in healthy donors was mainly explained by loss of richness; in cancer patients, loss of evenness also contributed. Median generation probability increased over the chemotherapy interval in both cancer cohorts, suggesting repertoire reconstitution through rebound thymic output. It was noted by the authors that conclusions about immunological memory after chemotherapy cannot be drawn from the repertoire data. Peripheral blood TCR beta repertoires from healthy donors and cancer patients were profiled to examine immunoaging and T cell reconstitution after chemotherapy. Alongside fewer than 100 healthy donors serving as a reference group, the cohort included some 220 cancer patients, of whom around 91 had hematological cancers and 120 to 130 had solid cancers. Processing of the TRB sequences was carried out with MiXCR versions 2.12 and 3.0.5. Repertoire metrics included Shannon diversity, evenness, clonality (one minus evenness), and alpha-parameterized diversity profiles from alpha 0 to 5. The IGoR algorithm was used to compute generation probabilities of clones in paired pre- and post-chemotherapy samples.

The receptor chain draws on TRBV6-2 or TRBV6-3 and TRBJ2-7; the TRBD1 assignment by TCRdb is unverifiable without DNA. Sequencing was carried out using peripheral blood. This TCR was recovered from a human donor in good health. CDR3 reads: CASIPGQGLYEQYF.